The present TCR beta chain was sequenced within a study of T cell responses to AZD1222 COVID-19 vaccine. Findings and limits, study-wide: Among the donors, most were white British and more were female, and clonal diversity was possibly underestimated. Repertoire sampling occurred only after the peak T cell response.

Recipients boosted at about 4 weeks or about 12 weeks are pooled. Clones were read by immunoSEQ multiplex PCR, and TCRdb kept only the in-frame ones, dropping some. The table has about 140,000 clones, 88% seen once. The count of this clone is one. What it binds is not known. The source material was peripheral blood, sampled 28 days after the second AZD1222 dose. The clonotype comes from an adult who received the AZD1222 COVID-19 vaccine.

The CDR3 loop is CASSQNRDEKLFF. In DNA, the CDR3 is TGTGCCAGCAGCCAAAACAGGGATGAAAAACTGTTTTTT. This rearrangement joins TRBV7-2 to TRBJ1-4, with D tentatively TRBD1 (6 bases). The CDR3 is 13 residues long. V was clipped by 5 bases and J by 6 bases, with 10 bases between them. CDR1 and CDR2 from the germline V gene are SGHTA and FQGNSA.